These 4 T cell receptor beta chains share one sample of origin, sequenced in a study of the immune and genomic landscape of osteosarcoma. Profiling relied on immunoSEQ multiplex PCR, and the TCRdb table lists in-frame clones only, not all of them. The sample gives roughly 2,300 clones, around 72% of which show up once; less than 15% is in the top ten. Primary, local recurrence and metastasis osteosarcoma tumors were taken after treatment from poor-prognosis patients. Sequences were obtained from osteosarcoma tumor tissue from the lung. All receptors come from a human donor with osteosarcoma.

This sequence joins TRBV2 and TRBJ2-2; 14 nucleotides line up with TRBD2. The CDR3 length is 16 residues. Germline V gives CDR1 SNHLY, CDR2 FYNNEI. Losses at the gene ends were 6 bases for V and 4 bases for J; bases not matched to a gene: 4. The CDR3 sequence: CASREGLAGATGELFF. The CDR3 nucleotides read TGTGCCAGCAGGGAGGGACTAGCGGGGGCCACCGGGGAGCTGTTTTTT.

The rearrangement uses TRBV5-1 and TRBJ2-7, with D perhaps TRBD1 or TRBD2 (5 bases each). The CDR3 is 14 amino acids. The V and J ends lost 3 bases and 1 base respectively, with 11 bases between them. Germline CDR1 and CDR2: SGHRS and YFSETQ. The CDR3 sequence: CASSYGAGSYEQYF. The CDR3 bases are TGCGCCAGCAGCTACGGGGCCGGATCCTACGAGCAGTACTTC.

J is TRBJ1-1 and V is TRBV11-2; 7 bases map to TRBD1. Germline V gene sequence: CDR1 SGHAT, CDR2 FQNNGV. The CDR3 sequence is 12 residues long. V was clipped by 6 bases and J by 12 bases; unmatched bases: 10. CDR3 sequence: CASRLSGQAPFF. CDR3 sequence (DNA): TGTGCCAGCAGGTTAAGCGGACAGGCACCTTTCTTT.

CDR3 DNA: TGTGCCATCAGCCCAGGGGCAGAGGAGACCCAGTACTTC. Translating it yields CAISPGAEETQYF. The V and J genes are TRBV10-3 and TRBJ2-5; a weak D match, TRBD1 (6 bases). The CDR3 has 13 amino acids. CDR1 is ENHRY and CDR2 is SYGVKD in the germline V gene. V gave up 6 bases and J gave up 5 bases, with 13 bases separating them.